This entry lists 7 T cell receptor beta chains sequenced from one sample in a study of blood T cell repertoires in COVID-19. TCRdb's copy holds only in-frame clones and misses some; the assay was immunoSEQ multiplex PCR. Of under 15,000 clones listed, 83% are singletons. Sequenced material: peripheral blood. The receptors derive from a man in his forties or fifties with active or convalescent COVID-19.

The rearrangement joins TRBV19 to TRBJ1-1; D remains unclear. Germline CDR1 and CDR2: LNHDA and SQIVND (reference sequence). V was shortened by 3 bases and J by 6 bases, with 11 bases between the two germline ends. The CDR3 contains 13 residues. The CDR3 DNA follows: TGTGCCAGTAGTATCGAGCGGCGAGCTGAAGCTTTCTTT. This translates into CASSIERRAEAFF. The full variable domain, completed using reference TRBV19 and TRBJ1-1, is DGGITQSPKYLFRKEGQNVTLSCEQNLNHDAMYWYRQDPGQGLRLIYYSQIVNDFQKGDIAEGYSVSREKKESFPLTVTSAQKNPTAFYLCASSIERRAEAFFGQGTRLTVV.

The rearrangement uses TRBV2 and TRBJ2-2; 7 bases align to TRBD2. Unmatched junction bases numbered 20, after V lost 6 bases and J lost 4 bases. CDR1 SNHLY and CDR2 FYNNEI come from the germline V gene. This CDR3 is built from 19 residues. The CDR3 loop is CASSPDLAGDMVFTGELFF. Here the CDR3 DNA reads TGTGCCAGCAGCCCCGACTTGGCGGGAGACATGGTGTTCACCGGGGAGCTGTTTTTT.

A few counts support this clone. V and J are TRBV14 and TRBJ2-5; D may be TRBD1 (5 bases). The V end lost 0 bases, the J end lost 4 bases, and 6 bases lay between the germline ends. The CDR3 is made up of 13 amino acids. Germline CDR1 reads SGHDN; CDR2 reads FVKESK. CDR3 DNA sequence: TGTGCCAGCAGCCAAGAACAGGTAGAGACCCAGTACTTC. This gives the protein CASSQEQVETQYF.

The chain has TRBV19 and TRBJ1-5; D remains unclear. The CDR3 consists of 13 residues. Trimming shortened V by 1 base and J by 7 bases, and 8 bases separated the two germline ends. Per germline, CDR1 LNHDA and CDR2 SQIVND (reference sequence). The DNA for the CDR3 is TGTGCCAGTAGTATAGTGGGCTTCCAGCCCCAGCATTTT. It codes for CASSIVGFQPQHF.

The CDR3 region has the DNA TGTGCCAGCAGCGTAGATCCCTTGGCTAGGACCGGGGAGCTGTTTTTT. Its protein is CASSVDPLARTGELFF. The chain employs TRBV9 and TRBJ2-2; no reliable D call. The V end was cut by 0 bases, the J end by 5 bases, with 14 bases between. This CDR3 comprises 16 residues. The V gene's germline CDR1 is SGDLS and CDR2 YYNGEE.

CDR3 protein: CASSYPGLALEQYF. The CDR3 region has the DNA TGTGCCAGCAGCTATCCGGGACTAGCGTTGGAGCAGTACTTC. The chain links TRBV21-1 to TRBJ2-7; the tabulated D call, TRBD2, remains unverified against the DNA. TRBV21-1 is shown as a pseudogene. The CDR3 runs 14 residues.

This clone was detected only a few times. This rearrangement joins TRBV21-1 to TRBJ2-5; the tabulated D call, TRBD1, remains unverified against the DNA. TRBV21-1 is a documented pseudogene. The CDR3 has 15 residues. CDR3 residues: CASSKVDRSQETQYF. CDR3 DNA sequence: TGTGCCAGCAGCAAAGTTGACAGGTCCCAAGAGACCCAGTACTTC.